Presented here are 6 T cell receptor beta chains from one specimen sequenced in a study of blood T cell repertoires in COVID-19 (TCRdb year 2020). The library was produced with the immunoSEQ multiplex PCR assay. The source is immuneACCESS, and TCRdb retained only in-frame sequences with V and J called. Part of the clones is not carried over; for the studies checked, unresolved V genes explain less than half of this, and the remainder is unexplained. For this sample there are about 190,000 clones; 70% to 85% appear just once. The top ten clones comprise approximately 13% of the sample. Sequences were obtained from peripheral blood. All receptors derive from a man between 45 and 60 years old who had recovered from COVID-19.

This chain connects TRBV2 to TRBJ1-2; TRBD1 matches at 7 bases. CDR1 and CDR2 from the germline V gene are SNHLY and FYNNEI. CDR3 size: 13 residues. V dropped 4 bases and J dropped 5; count of bases not matched to a gene: 4. This CDR3 reads CASSGTGRYGYTF. DNA for the CDR3: TGTGCCAGCAGTGGGACAGGAAGATATGGCTACACCTTC.

V usage is TRBV9 and J usage is TRBJ2-7; TRBD1 matches at 9 bases. The CDR3 has 14 amino acids. Germline V gene lookup returns CDR1 SGDLS and CDR2 YYNGEE. With 4 bases clipped from V and 2 bases from J, the junction kept 4 bases outside the gene matches. CDR3 sequence (DNA): TGTGCCAGCAGCCCGGGGGACAGGGCCTACGAGCAGTACTTC. It encodes CASSPGDRAYEQYF.

The J gene is TRBJ1-3, the V gene TRBV5-1, with D unresolved. Germline assignment: CDR1 SGHRS and CDR2 YFSETQ. V lost 0 bases and J 2 bases, leaving 12 bases between the germline ends. The CDR3 covers 16 residues. CDR3 region: CASSLDLSLPGNTIYF. CDR3 DNA: TGCGCCAGCAGCTTGGACTTATCCCTACCTGGAAACACCATATATTTT.

The chain uses TRBV1 and TRBJ2-3; the table's D call TRBD2 went unverified against the DNA. TRBV1 is deemed a pseudogene. The CDR3 length is 16 residues. The CDR3 DNA is TGCACCAGCAGCCAAGAACTAGCGGGTGGCACAGATACGCAGTATTTT. This sequence encodes CTSSQELAGGTDTQYF.

This clone turned up a few times. This chain connects TRBV7-9 to TRBJ2-1, with 7 positions matching TRBD2. Losses at the gene ends were 4 bases for V and 9 bases for J; bases not matched to a gene: 6. The CDR3 spans 13 residues. CDR1 is SEHNR, CDR2 FQNEAQ, per germline (reference sequence). The CDR3 DNA reads as TGTGCCAGCAGCTCAGCAGGCGGGGGTGAGCAGTTCTTC. It translates to CASSSAGGGEQFF.

This chain links TRBV7-2 with TRBJ1-6; no firm D call. The length of the CDR3 is 14 residues. V lost 1 base and J lost 9, with 10 bases in between. Germline values: CDR1 SGHTA, CDR2 FQGNSA. CDR3 sequence: CASSLESAISPLHF. CDR3 bases: TGTGCCAGCAGCTTAGAGAGTGCGATTTCACCCCTCCACTTT.